Below are 19 T cell receptor beta chains sequenced from a single sample in a study of response to subunit inactivated influenza vaccine. One entry per CDR3 protein, called by TCRdb with MiXCR from the RT-PCR reads. This sample yields roughly 290,000 distinct CDR3 sequences, of which 20% to 25% are seen a single time; 10% belongs to the top ten. The specimen comprised PBMCs from blood, sampled less than 22 months after vaccination. The receptors here all came from a man aged 50 to 75 who received an inactivated influenza vaccine.

This chain links TRBV15 with TRBJ2-6, with unresolved D. The CDR3 sequence is 14 residues long. Trimming cost V 5 bases and J 0 bases, with 5 bases left between them. The germline V gene has CDR1 LNHNV and CDR2 YYDKDF (reference sequence). CDR3 nucleotide sequence: TGTGCCACCAGCTACAGCTCTGGGGCCAACGTCCTGACTTTC. It codes for CATSYSSGANVLTF. Looking up the rest from reference TRBV15 and TRBJ2-6 gives the full variable domain: DAMVIQNPRYQVTQFGKPVTLSCSQTLNHNVMYWYQQKSSQAPKLLFHYYDKDFNNEADTPDNFQSRRPNTSFCFLDIRSPGLGDTAMYLCATSYSSGANVLTFGAGSRLTVL.

Many counts were recorded for this clonotype. The rearrangement uses TRBV11-2 and TRBJ1-1; D might be TRBD1 (6 bases). The CDR3 covers 13 residues. Trimming cost V 7 bases and J 1 base, with 10 bases left between them. CDR1 and CDR2 (germline): SGHAT, FQNNGV. The CDR3 DNA is TGTGCCAGCATCGAGACAGGGAACACTGAAGCTTTCTTT. Protein sequence: CASIETGNTEAFF.

This rearrangement joins TRBV4-1 to TRBJ1-2, with TRBD1 matching 9 bases. Looked up from germline, CDR1 is MGHRA and CDR2 is YSYEKL. J gave up 2 bases and V 1 base, and 2 bases lay outside the gene matches. CDR3 length: 15 residues. In DNA form, the CDR3 reads TGCGCCAGCAGCCAAGGGGGGACAGGGAACTATGGCTACACCTTC. Encoded protein: CASSQGGTGNYGYTF.

The chain has TRBV20-1 and TRBJ1-6; D not resolved. The V and J ends lost 6 bases and 6 bases respectively, with 12 bases between them. Germline lookup yields CDR1 DFQATT and CDR2 SNEGSKA (reference sequence). This CDR3 comprises 13 residues. Written as DNA, the CDR3 is TGCAGTGCAGTAGGACGGATTAATTCACCCCTCCACTTT. Amino acids: CSAVGRINSPLHF.

The CDR3 coding sequence is TGTGCCACCAGTGAGTCAGGGAGCTACGAGCAGTACTTC. Translating it yields CATSESGSYEQYF. V gene TRBV24-1 combines with J gene TRBJ2-7; D may correspond to TRBD1 or TRBD2 (5 bases each). The CDR3 extends over 13 amino acids. The germline V and J ends were trimmed by 4 bases and 3 bases, with 9 bases remaining between them. From germline, CDR1 is KGHDR and CDR2 SFDVKD.

V usage is TRBV20-1 and J usage is TRBJ2-3; TRBD2 matches at 13 bases. Germline CDR1 is DFQATT and CDR2 is SNEGSKA (reference sequence). This CDR3 is 14 amino acids long. V shed 6 bases and J 5 bases; nucleotides not matched to a gene: 5. The CDR3 DNA reads as TGCAGTGCGGGGACTAGCGGGGCCCTAGATACGCAGTATTTT. It codes for CSAGTSGALDTQYF.

V gene TRBV9 combines with J gene TRBJ2-2, with a weak D call TRBD2 (5 bases). This CDR3 comprises 15 residues. Between the trimmed V and J ends, which lost 3 bases and 5 bases, there was a span of 14 bases. CDR1 and CDR2 from the germline V gene are SGDLS and YYNGEE. CDR3 nucleotides: TGTGCCAGCAGCGCACGGGGTTCAGAGACCGGGGAGCTGTTTTTT. Protein sequence: CASSARGSETGELFF.

V usage is TRBV12-3 or TRBV12-4 and J usage is TRBJ1-3; TRBD1 might be the D (6 bases). CDR3 length: 16 residues. The V end was cut by 6 bases, the J end by 2 bases, with 17 bases between. The CDR3 sequence: CASSQRGGAPGNTIYF. DNA for the CDR3: TGTGCCAGCAGCCAACGGGGGGGCGCCCCTGGAAACACCATATATTTT.

This clonotype was counted ten times or more. The chain employs TRBV4-2 and TRBJ1-3, with D tentatively TRBD1 (5 bases). The germline gives CDR1 LGHNA, CDR2 YNFKEQ. This CDR3 spans 15 amino acids. V was clipped by 1 base and J by 0 bases, with 7 bases between them. CDR3 nucleotides: TGTGCCAGCAGCCAAGTTGGGGGCTCTGGAAACACCATATATTTT. This encodes CASSQVGGSGNTIYF.

The chain has TRBV7-2 and TRBJ2-3; D gene uncertain. CDR3 length equals 14 residues. With 3 bases removed from V and 1 base from J, the gap between germline ends came to 8 bases. CDR1 and CDR2 (germline): SGHTA, FQGNSA. The CDR3: CASSFVSGTDTQYF. The DNA of the CDR3 is TGTGCCAGCAGCTTTGTTTCGGGCACAGATACGCAGTATTTT. The variable domain in full, completed from reference TRBV7-2 and TRBJ2-3, reads GAGVSQSPSNKVTEKGKDVELRCDPISGHTALYWYRQSLGQGLEFLIYFQGNSAPDKSGLPSDRFSAERTGGSVSTLTIQRTQQEDSAVYLCASSFVSGTDTQYFGPGTRLTVL.

Of note for this clonotype: A read error may account for a junction end that differs from germline. The chain combines TRBV19 with TRBJ1-5; D unresolved. The CDR3 has 13 residues. Germline V lookup: CDR1 LNHDA, CDR2 SQIVND (reference sequence). Here the CDR3 reads CASSIRDPRLQQF. For the CDR3, the DNA is TGTGCCAGTAGTATAAGGGATCCCCGGCTCCAGCAATTT.

This clonotype was picked up one time. The CDR3 sequence is CASSVAAGLRETQYF. In nucleotides, the CDR3 is TGTGCCAGCAGTGTCGCTGCAGGACTGAGAGAGACCCAGTACTTC. The chain uses TRBV7-9 and TRBJ2-5, with D possibly TRBD2 on 5 matching bases. This CDR3 comprises 15 residues. V shed 6 bases and J shed 4 bases, with 18 bases lying between them. The germline CDR1 and CDR2 sequences are SEHNR and FQNEAQ (reference sequence). Looking up the rest from reference TRBV7-9 and TRBJ2-5 gives the full variable domain: DTGVSQNPRHKITKRGQNVTFRCDPISEHNRLYWYRQTLGQGPEFLTYFQNEAQLEKSRLLSDRFSAERPKGSFSTLEIQRTEQGDSAMYLCASSVAAGLRETQYFGPGTRLLVL.

Concerning this clonotype itself: The junction does not match germline at one end; this may be a read error. J is TRBJ2-5 and V is TRBV7-7; D gene ambiguous. The CDR3 contains 16 residues. The germline V gene has CDR1 SSHAT and CDR2 FNYEAQ (reference sequence). CDR3 sequence (DNA): TGTGCTAGCAGCTTAGGCCGGGCCCTCCAGAAGGAGACCCAGTACTTC. This gives the protein CASSLGRALQKETQYF.

The chain carries TRBV5-4 and TRBJ1-3, with 8 nucleotides matching TRBD1. The germline gives CDR1 SGHNT, CDR2 YYREEE (reference sequence). V lost 3 bases, J lost 2 bases, and 16 bases stayed unmatched. The CDR3 is 19 residues long. CDR3 sequence (DNA): TGTGCCAGCAGCTCCCGGGCTCGGACAGGGTTTCATCCTGGAAACACCATATATTTT. It specifies CASSSRARTGFHPGNTIYF.

The table lists this clonotype with a few counts. CDR3 DNA: TGTGCCAGCAGTTCCCAGGGGGAGCCGCCGTATGGCTACACCTTC. It specifies CASSSQGEPPYGYTF. The rearrangement uses TRBV27 and TRBJ1-2; TRBD1 aligns across 7 bases. Trimming cost V 4 bases and J 5 bases; bases outside gene matches: 10. The germline CDR1 and CDR2 sequences are MNHEY and SMNVEV (reference sequence). The CDR3 runs 15 residues.

This clonotype has a handful of counts. The chain employs TRBV4-2 and TRBJ1-3; TRBD1 matches 9 bases. V lost 1 base and J lost 0; bases outside the gene matches: 7. The length of the CDR3 is 18 residues. Germline CDR1 LGHNA, CDR2 YNFKEQ. DNA for the CDR3: TGTGCCAGCAGCCAAGGGGGACAGGGAGTGGGCTCTGGAAACACCATATATTTT. Encoded protein: CASSQGGQGVGSGNTIYF.

V and J are TRBV29-1 and TRBJ2-3; D is unresolved. Germline V gene sequence: CDR1 SQVTM, CDR2 ANQGSEA. CDR3 length: 13 residues. V was shortened by 7 bases and J by 1 base, with 12 bases between the two germline ends. Written as DNA, the CDR3 is TGCAGCGCAGGCGTCACAGGCACAGATACGCAGTATTTT. Translated, it gives CSAGVTGTDTQYF.

The chain carries TRBV5-1 and TRBJ2-3; TRBD1 is a possible D gene (5 bases). V lost 4 bases, J lost 2 bases, and 14 bases lay in between. The CDR3 spans 15 residues. Germline V gene data show CDR1 as SGHRS and CDR2 as YFSETQ. The CDR3 loop is CASSPIGHYTDTQYF. The CDR3 DNA reads TGCGCCAGCAGCCCCATTGGACACTACACAGATACGCAGTATTTT.

This clonotype has a handful of counts. The rearrangement joins TRBV12-3 or TRBV12-4 to TRBJ1-5; a weak D match, TRBD1 (5 bases). The CDR3 has 15 amino acids. The ends were cut back, 5 bases at V and 4 bases at J, with 15 bases in the middle. In DNA form, the CDR3 reads TGTGCCAGCAGTGGCCCAGGGTCGGGGAATCAGCCCCAGCATTTT. Residues: CASSGPGSGNQPQHF.